The 2 T cell receptor beta chains below were found in one sample sequenced in a study of blood T cell repertoires in COVID-19. The table came from immunoSEQ multiplex PCR; TCRdb's copy has only in-frame clones and leaves some out. The profile shows 290,000 or so clones, about 85% of them singletons. The sequenced material came from peripheral blood. Every receptor here comes from a young man with active or convalescent COVID-19.

This clone has only a few counts. The rearrangement joins TRBV6-4 to TRBJ2-2; 10 bases are a match to TRBD1. Germline V gives CDR1 MRHNA, CDR2 SNTAGT. The V and J ends lost 5 bases and 5 bases, in that order; junction bases with no gene match: 8. The CDR3 runs 16 residues. CDR3 sequence: CASSPVPGQGTGELFF. The CDR3 nucleotides are TGTGCCAGCAGTCCAGTCCCGGGACAGGGGACCGGGGAGCTGTTTTTT.

CDR3 nucleotide sequence: TGCGCCAGCAGCCCGGGATGGACAGGGGAGAGGGGCTACACCTTC. Its translation is CASSPGWTGERGYTF. The chain links TRBV5-1 to TRBJ1-2; the match to TRBD1 covers 9 bases. V shed 4 bases and J 8 bases; nucleotides not matched to a gene: 12. Germline CDR1 is SGHRS and CDR2 is YFSETQ. This CDR3 comprises 15 residues.